A single sample is the source of the 3 T cell receptor beta chains below, sequenced in a study of read filtering for tumor transcriptome and immune sequencing. Molecular barcoded adaptors covering alpha/delta and beta/gamma chains were used on 400 to 450 ng RNA. From the reads, TCRdb called clonotypes with MiXCR, one entry per CDR3 protein. The sample yields 50,000 to 65,000 distinct CDR3 sequences, roughly a fifth seen once. The source material was a population of CD138-negative cells sorted from bone marrow. The receptor source for this set is a donor at least 40 years old with multiple myeloma.

The chain links TRBV20-1 to TRBJ2-5; the D is unclear. There are 15 residues in the CDR3. Trimming pared 5 bases from V and 2 bases from J, leaving 18 bases between. Germline V gives CDR1 DFQATT, CDR2 SNEGSKA (reference sequence). DNA for the CDR3: TGCAGTGCTTCATTCCAAGCCCTGGGGCAAGAGACCCAGTACTTC. Translating gives CSASFQALGQETQYF.

The sample holds many counts of this clonotype. J is TRBJ2-3 and V is TRBV2, with 9 bases aligning to TRBD2. The germline gives CDR1 SNHLY, CDR2 FYNNEI. With V trimmed by 7 bases and J by 3 bases, 17 bases remained unmatched. The CDR3 length is 18 residues. CDR3 sequence reads: CASMTPSLAGASTDTQYF. The CDR3 DNA reads as TGTGCCAGCATGACCCCTAGTTTAGCGGGAGCTTCGACAGATACGCAGTATTTT.

About this clonotype: A read error is possible here, since a much larger clone lies one base away. This rearrangement joins TRBV5-6 to TRBJ1-1; no firm D call. V was pared by 4 bases and J by 4 bases, with 14 bases between. Germline CDR1 reads SGHDT; CDR2 reads YYEEEE. The CDR3 is 14 amino acids. The CDR3 sequence: CASSVYMGGTEAFF. As DNA, the CDR3 is TGTGCCAGCAGCGTATACATGGGAGGCACTGAAGCTTTCTTT.